A single sample gave rise to the 13 T cell receptor beta chains below, sequenced in a study of T cell repertoires in cytomegalovirus infection. The antigens for these receptors are not known. A single record per CDR3 protein comes from TCRdb applying MiXCR to the reads. The data contain roughly 920,000 distinct CDR3 sequences, approximately 31% of them seen just once; the ten biggest clones take up about an eighth. The sequenced sample was cultured CD8+ T cells from PBMCs, obtained from culture after CMV antigen stimulation. The receptor set was obtained from a human donor in good health (CMV status not recorded). Some clones in this sample may be carry-over from other donors' samples.

This clonotype was picked up a small number of times. This chain links TRBV11-2 with TRBJ1-1, with 7 positions matching TRBD1. CDR1 is SGHAT and CDR2 is FQNNGV in the germline V gene. There are 18 residues in the CDR3. J gave up 1 base and V 3 bases, and 14 bases lay outside the gene matches. CDR3 nucleotide sequence: TGTGCCAGCAGCTTGCACGGGACAGCCTCGATTCAGAACACTGAAGCTTTCTTT. It is translated as CASSLHGTASIQNTEAFF.

This chain connects TRBV7-9 to TRBJ2-7; D may be TRBD1 (5 bases). Germline V gives CDR1 SEHNR, CDR2 FQNEAQ (reference sequence). The CDR3 contains 14 residues. Deletions cut 1 base from V and 7 bases from J, with 14 bases between. The CDR3 DNA reads as TGTGCCAGCAGCTTAGGTCTCAGGGCTTATGAGCAGTACTTC. This encodes CASSLGLRAYEQYF.

On this clonotype: This may be a read error: a much more frequent sequence differs by one nucleotide. The chain couples TRBV7-2 to TRBJ2-1; D gene unclear. The V gene's germline CDR1 is SGHTA and CDR2 FQGNSA. This CDR3 is built from 15 residues. In nucleotides, the CDR3 is TGTGCCAGCAGCTCGAGACGGTTCTCCTACAATGAGCAGTCCTTC. Translation: CASSSRRFSYNEQSF.

This sequence joins TRBV5-6 and TRBJ1-2, with 11 bases fitting TRBD1. The V segment lost 4 bases and the J segment 6 bases; nucleotides outside the gene matches: 5. The CDR3 sequence is 14 residues long. Germline CDR1 SGHDT, CDR2 YYEEEE. The CDR3 DNA sequence: TGTGCCAGCAGCGGGGACAGGGGGGCGGATGGCTACACCTTC. As protein: CASSGDRGADGYTF.

The J gene is TRBJ1-1, the V gene TRBV7-9; D is undetermined. V was trimmed by 5 bases and J by 6 bases, leaving 10 bases between them. The CDR3 has 12 amino acids. The germline V gene has CDR1 SEHNR and CDR2 FQNEAQ (reference sequence). CDR3 sequence: CASSQIQAEAFF. The CDR3 region has the DNA TGTGCCAGCAGCCAGATCCAGGCTGAAGCTTTCTTT.

In nucleotides, the CDR3 is TGTGCCACCAGCCCCGCCGGGGGGGGACAAGAGACCCAGTACTTC. It translates to CATSPAGGGQETQYF. This chain joins TRBV15 and TRBJ2-5; 8 bases match TRBD2. The CDR3 loop spans 15 amino acids. With V trimmed by 5 bases and J by 2 bases, 7 bases remained unmatched. Germline V CDR1 and CDR2: LNHNV, YYDKDF (reference sequence).

There are a few counts of this clonotype. This chain links TRBV6-2 or TRBV6-3 with TRBJ1-6; perhaps TRBD1 as D (5 bases). Deletions cut 0 bases from V and 0 bases from J, with 12 bases between. The CDR3 has 18 amino acids. Germline values: CDR1 MNHEY, CDR2 SVGEGT. CDR3 bases: TGTGCCAGCAGTTACTCGTGGAAAGGGGCCTCCTATAATTCACCCCTCCACTTT. Protein product: CASSYSWKGASYNSPLHF.

The J gene is TRBJ2-4, the V gene TRBV27; TRBD1 matches 10 bases. The V gene's germline CDR1 is MNHEY and CDR2 SMNVEV (reference sequence). This CDR3 is 15 amino acids long. Trimming at V came to 5 bases and at J to 5 bases, leaving 6 bases not matched to a gene. The DNA of the CDR3 is TGTGCCAGCAGTACCGACGGGACAGGGGAAAACATTCAGTACTTC. Translating it yields CASSTDGTGENIQYF.

This clonotype has only a few counts. The chain uses TRBV7-9 and TRBJ2-2; 7 positions agree with TRBD1. This CDR3 region has 15 residues. Per germline, CDR1 SEHNR and CDR2 FQNEAQ (reference sequence). With 5 bases clipped from V and 6 bases from J, the junction kept 9 bases outside the gene matches. DNA for the CDR3: TGTGCCAGCAGCCCCCGACAGGGCTTGGCCGGGGAGCTGTTTTTT. Encoded protein: CASSPRQGLAGELFF.

The rearrangement uses TRBV7-3 and TRBJ2-2, with unresolved D. Between the trimmed V and J ends, which lost 1 base and 2 bases, there was a span of 8 bases. The CDR3 covers 15 residues. Germline V gives CDR1 SGHTA, CDR2 FQGTGA. In DNA, the CDR3 is TGTGCCAGCAGCTTAAGTGTACCAAACACCGGGGAGCTGTTTTTT. Amino acid sequence: CASSLSVPNTGELFF.

The chain carries TRBV15 and TRBJ2-1; D might be TRBD1 (6 bases). CDR3 length equals 15 residues. Germline lookup yields CDR1 LNHNV and CDR2 YYDKDF (reference sequence). Trimming pared 5 bases from V and 4 bases from J, leaving 15 bases between. In DNA form, the CDR3 reads TGTGCCACCAGCCCGGCCGGGACATCATACAATGAGCAGTTCTTC. Its protein product is CATSPAGTSYNEQFF.

This clonotype was seen a few times. The rearrangement uses TRBV20-1 and TRBJ1-6; D unclear. The CDR3 is 18 residues long. Per germline, CDR1 DFQATT and CDR2 SNEGSKA (reference sequence). V was trimmed by 5 bases and J by 1 base, leaving 21 bases between them. The CDR3 sequence is CSAPYEGAGASYNSPLHF. CDR3 DNA sequence: TGCAGTGCTCCCTATGAGGGCGCGGGTGCATCCTATAATTCACCCCTCCACTTT.

The table lists this clonotype with a few counts. The V gene is TRBV28, the J gene TRBJ2-1; 9 bases map to TRBD1. This CDR3 is built from 15 residues. V shed 5 bases and J 5 bases; nucleotides not matched to a gene: 7. Looked up from germline, CDR1 is MDHEN and CDR2 is SYDVKM. The CDR3 DNA follows: TGTGCCAGCAGTCCTTGGGGACAGGGCGACAATGAGCAGTTCTTC. The encoded protein is CASSPWGQGDNEQFF.